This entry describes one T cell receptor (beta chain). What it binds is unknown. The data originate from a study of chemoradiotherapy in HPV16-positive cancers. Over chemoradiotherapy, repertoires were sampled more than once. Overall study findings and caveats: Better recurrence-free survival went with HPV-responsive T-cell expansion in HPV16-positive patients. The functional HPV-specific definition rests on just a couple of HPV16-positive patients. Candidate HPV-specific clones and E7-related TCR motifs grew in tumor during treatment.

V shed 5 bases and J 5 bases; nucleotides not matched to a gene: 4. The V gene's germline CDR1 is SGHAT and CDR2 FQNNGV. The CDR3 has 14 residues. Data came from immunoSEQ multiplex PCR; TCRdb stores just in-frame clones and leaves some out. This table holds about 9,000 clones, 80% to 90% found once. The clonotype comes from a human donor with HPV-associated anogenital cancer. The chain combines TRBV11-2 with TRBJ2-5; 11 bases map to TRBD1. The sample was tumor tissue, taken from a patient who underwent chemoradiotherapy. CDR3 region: CASSAGQGAETQYF. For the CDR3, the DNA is TGTGCCAGCAGCGCAGGACAGGGGGCTGAGACCCAGTACTTC.